Here is one TCR beta chain with its context. The record originates from a study of blood T cell repertoires in COVID-19. Study context: Acute and convalescent COVID-19 samples came from the United States, Italy and Spain. PBMCs, B-cell-depleted T cells, or T cells provided the cDNA or gDNA that made up the material.

Original handling: How many nucleated cells were present was estimated from reference gene primer amplification. Libraries were prepared by immunoSEQ multiplex PCR; TCRdb keeps only in-frame clonotypes and omits some of them. That table is the source of V, J and clone size, and D and trimming were worked out from the DNA. Among about 70,000 clones, approximately 86% were seen once, and the ten largest hold about 12%. The CDR3 runs to 12 residues. Per the germline V gene, CDR1 is MRHNA and CDR2 is SNTAGT. The V and J ends lost 10 bases and 4 bases, in that order; junction bases with no gene match: 6. The source material was peripheral blood. The sequence came from a woman aged 60 to 75 with acute or convalescent COVID-19. The V call is TRBV6-4, the J call TRBJ2-7, with TRBD1 matching over 8 bases. CDR3 in DNA: TGTGCCAAAGGACAGGGAGGTTACGAGCAGTACTTC. Translated: CAKGQGGYEQYF.